This TCR beta chain was obtained from a study of T-cell reconstitution after alpha-beta-depleted transplantation in children (dated by TCRdb to 2016 to 2017). About the full investigation: Using TCR repertoire profiling, the study followed T-cell immune reconstitution in a quantitative way in children after TCRalphabeta/CD19-depleted allogeneic hematopoietic cell transplantation.

To note about this clonotype: What antigen it recognizes has not been identified. Base qualities are not at hand, and no much larger clone is one base apart.

Sequences DFQATT (CDR1) and SNEGSKA (CDR2) are obtained from the germline V gene (reference sequence). CDR3 length: 15 amino acids, cysteine to phenylalanine. Solely the CDR3 DNA is kept, with 45 bases framed from the first base. V is cut back by 1 base and J by 8 bases, with 9 bases in the junction unmatched. The library was generated by PCR. The listed sequencing device is Illumina HiSeq 2500. TCR library preparation used molecular barcoding, with unique molecular identifiers applied to normalize quantification of the TCRbeta repertoire. TCRdb reprocessed the public reads (quality trimming at Q25 with fastp, clone calling with MiXCR) and kept in-frame beta chains. Each CDR3 protein appears once, grouped with its most common genes and DNA. Counted in this sample were some 520,000 distinct CDR3 sequences; about 30% of them appeared once. Jointly, the top ten make up 2% to 3% of the sample.

Material: PBMCs from the stem cell graft donor, obtained from the stem cell graft. The receptor chain draws on TRBV20-1 and TRBJ2-5; TRBD2 lines up with 11 middle nucleotides. This clonotype originated in a human donor who donated a stem cell graft to a child with aplastic anemia. The DNA sequence is TGCAGTGCTAGAGTATTGGCTAGCGGGAGGAAAACCCAGTACTTC. Translated, this is CSARVLASGRKTQYF.